Sequencing of this TCR beta chain was carried out in a study of T cells of healthy individuals. TCRdb ran MiXCR on the 5' RACE reads and lists one entry per CDR3 protein. The profile shows around 53,000 distinct CDR3 sequences, about 14% of them singletons. Trimming removed 2 bases from V and 5 bases from J; junction bases left unmatched: 9. CDR1 and CDR2 from the germline V gene are SGHTA and FQGNSA. The CDR3 length is 16 residues. The sequence came from a human donor in good health. The J gene is TRBJ2-3, the V gene TRBV7-2; TRBD2 matches at 8 bases. CDR3 nucleotide sequence: TGTGCCAGCAGCTTAAATGCCGGGGGGGCTAGAGATACGCAGTATTTT. It codes for CASSLNAGGARDTQYF.